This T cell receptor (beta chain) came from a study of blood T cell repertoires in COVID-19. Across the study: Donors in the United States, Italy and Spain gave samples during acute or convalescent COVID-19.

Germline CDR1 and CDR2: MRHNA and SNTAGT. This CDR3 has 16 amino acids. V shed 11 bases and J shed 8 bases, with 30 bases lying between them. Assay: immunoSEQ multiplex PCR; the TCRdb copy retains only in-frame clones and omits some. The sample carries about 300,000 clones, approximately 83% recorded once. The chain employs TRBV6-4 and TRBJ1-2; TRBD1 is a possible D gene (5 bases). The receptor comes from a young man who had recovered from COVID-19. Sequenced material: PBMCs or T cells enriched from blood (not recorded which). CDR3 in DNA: TGTGCCCCCTGTTCCCCCCTCCCCGCAGGGTGTCGCGGCTACACCTTC. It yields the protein CAPCSPLPAGCRGYTF.